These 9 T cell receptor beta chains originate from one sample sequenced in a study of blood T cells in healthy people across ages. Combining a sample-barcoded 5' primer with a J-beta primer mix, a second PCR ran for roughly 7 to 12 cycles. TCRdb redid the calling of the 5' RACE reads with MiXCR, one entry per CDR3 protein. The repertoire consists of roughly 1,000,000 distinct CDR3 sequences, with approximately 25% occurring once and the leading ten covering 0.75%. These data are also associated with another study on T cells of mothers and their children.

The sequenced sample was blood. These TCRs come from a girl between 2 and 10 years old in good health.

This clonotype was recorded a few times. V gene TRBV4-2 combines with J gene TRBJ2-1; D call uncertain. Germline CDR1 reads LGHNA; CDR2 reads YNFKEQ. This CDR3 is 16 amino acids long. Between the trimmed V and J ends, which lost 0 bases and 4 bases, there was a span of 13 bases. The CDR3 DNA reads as TGTGCCAGCAGCCAAGATCCCTACCAGCCATACAATGAGCAGTTCTTC. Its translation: CASSQDPYQPYNEQFF.

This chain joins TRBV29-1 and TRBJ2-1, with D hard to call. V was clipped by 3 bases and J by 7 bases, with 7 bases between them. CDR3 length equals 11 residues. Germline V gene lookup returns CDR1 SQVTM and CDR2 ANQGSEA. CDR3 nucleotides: TGCAGCGTTGAGGGCTGGAATGAGCAGTTCTTC. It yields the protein CSVEGWNEQFF.

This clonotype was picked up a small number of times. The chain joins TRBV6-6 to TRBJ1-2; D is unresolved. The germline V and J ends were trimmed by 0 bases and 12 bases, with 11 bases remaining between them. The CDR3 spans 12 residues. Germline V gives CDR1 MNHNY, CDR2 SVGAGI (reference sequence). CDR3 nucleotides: TGTGCCAGCAGTTACTCGAGCCCGCTTGACACCTTC. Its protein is CASSYSSPLDTF.

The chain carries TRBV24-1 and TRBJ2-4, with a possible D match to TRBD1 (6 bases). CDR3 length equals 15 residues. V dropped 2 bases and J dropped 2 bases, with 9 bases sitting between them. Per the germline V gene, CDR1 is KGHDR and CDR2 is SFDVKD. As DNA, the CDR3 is TGTGCCACCAGTGATTCACAGGGAACCAAAAACATTCAGTACTTC. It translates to CATSDSQGTKNIQYF.

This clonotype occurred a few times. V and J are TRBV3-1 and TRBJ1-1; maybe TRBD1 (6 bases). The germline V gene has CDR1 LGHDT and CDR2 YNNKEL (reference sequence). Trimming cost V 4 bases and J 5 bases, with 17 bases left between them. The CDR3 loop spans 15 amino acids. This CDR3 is CASSPEDRLGTEAFF. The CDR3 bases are TGTGCCAGCAGCCCTGAGGACAGATTGGGAACTGAAGCTTTCTTT.

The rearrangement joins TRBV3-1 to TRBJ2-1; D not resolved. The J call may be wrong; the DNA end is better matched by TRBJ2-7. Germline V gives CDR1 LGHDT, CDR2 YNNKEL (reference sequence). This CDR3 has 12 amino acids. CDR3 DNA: TGTGCCAGCAGCCATTCAGGACGCGAGCAGTACTTC. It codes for CASSHSGREQYF.

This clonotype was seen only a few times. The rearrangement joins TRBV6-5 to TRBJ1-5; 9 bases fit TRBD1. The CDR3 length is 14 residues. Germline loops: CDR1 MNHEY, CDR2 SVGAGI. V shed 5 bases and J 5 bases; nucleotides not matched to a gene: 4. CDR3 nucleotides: TGTGCCAGCAGTACAGGGGGCTGGGATCAGCCCCAGCATTTT. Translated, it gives CASSTGGWDQPQHF.

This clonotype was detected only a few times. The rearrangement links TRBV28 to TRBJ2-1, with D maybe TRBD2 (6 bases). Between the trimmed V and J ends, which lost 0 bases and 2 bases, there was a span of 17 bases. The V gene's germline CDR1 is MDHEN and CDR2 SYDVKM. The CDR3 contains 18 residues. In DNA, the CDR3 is TGTGCCAGCAGTTTATGGGGGAGACTTACGGGAGCCTACAATGAGCAGTTCTTC. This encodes CASSLWGRLTGAYNEQFF.

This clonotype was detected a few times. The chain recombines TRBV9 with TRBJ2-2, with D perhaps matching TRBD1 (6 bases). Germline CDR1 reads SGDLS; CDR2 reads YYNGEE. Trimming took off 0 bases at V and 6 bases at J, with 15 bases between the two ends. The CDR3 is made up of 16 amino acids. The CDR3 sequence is CASSVDQGRGSGELFF. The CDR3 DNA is TGTGCCAGCAGCGTAGACCAAGGCAGGGGTTCCGGGGAGCTGTTTTTT.